This T cell receptor beta chain is from a study of blood T cell repertoires in COVID-19. At the level of the study: COVID-19 samples, acute and convalescent, were from the United States, Italy and Spain. The cDNA or gDNA used as material had been derived from T cells, B-cell-depleted T cells, or PBMCs.

As originally analysed: By means of reference gene primer amplification, nucleated cell counts were estimated. The repertoire was sequenced with immunoSEQ multiplex PCR; TCRdb's copy has only in-frame clones and lacks some. V and J calls and clone size come straight from that table; D and trimming were deduced from the DNA. This sample has about 300,000 clones, with approximately 88% found just once. V dropped 7 bases and J dropped 0 bases, with 23 bases sitting between them. Germline loops: CDR1 SNHLY, CDR2 FYNNEI. The CDR3 length is 18 residues. The clonotype comes from a woman under 40 who had recovered from COVID-19. The source material was peripheral blood. This sequence joins TRBV2 and TRBJ2-3, with D possibly matching TRBD1 (6 bases). The CDR3 reads CASTSWGTSYPSTDTQYF. CDR3 DNA: TGTGCCAGCACTTCCTGGGGGACAAGCTACCCTAGCACAGATACGCAGTATTTT.